This section outlines one T cell receptor beta chain sequence together with its context. This specimen belongs to a study of cytomegalovirus exposure and HLA in healthy donors. The study ran its PCR with 60 Vbeta and 13 Jbeta primers. This table comes from immunoSEQ multiplex PCR, and its TCRdb copy is limited to in-frame clones, with some not included. Of about 130,000 clones listed, approximately 80% are singletons. Healthy bone marrow donors made up the cohort. This sequence originates from a female donor in good health and CMV-seronegative. Source material: PBMCs.

The CDR3 protein is CASSRTSGPSGTQYF. The CDR3 DNA sequence: TGCGCCAGCAGCCGGACTAGCGGTCCCTCGGGCACGCAGTATTTT. V and J are TRBV4-3 and TRBJ2-3, with TRBD2 identical over 10 bases. CDR3 length: 15 residues. V shed 4 bases and J 9 bases; nucleotides not matched to a gene: 10. Germline V lookup: CDR1 LGHNA, CDR2 YSLEER.